This T cell receptor beta chain was obtained from a study of CD8+CD57+ T cells in acquired aplastic anemia. Study-wide results and limits: Roughly 31 CD8+ CDR3 sequences were shared between patients and controls.

Patients sequenced had flow cytometry evidence of CD8+CD57+ cell expansion. The template used for profiling TCR beta VDJ and CDR3 was genomic DNA. TCRdb re-called the reads through MiXCR, storing one row per CDR3 protein. Among 400,000 to 600,000 distinct CDR3 sequences listed, less than 35% were seen once. This CDR3 is built from 14 residues. Germline V CDR1 and CDR2: ENHRY, SYGVKD. J was trimmed by 5 bases and V by 2 bases; bases with no gene match: 3. A remark on this clonotype: The antigen remains unidentified.

The rearrangement uses TRBV10-3 and TRBJ2-5, with 9 bases fitting TRBD2. Sequences were obtained from sorted CD4+, CD8+, or CD8+CD57+ T cells (not recorded which) from PBMCs. The TCR sequence derives from a human donor with aplastic anemia. The CDR3 bases are TGTGCCATCAGTGAGGGACTAGCGAGCGAGACCCAGTACTTC. Its protein is CAISEGLASETQYF.